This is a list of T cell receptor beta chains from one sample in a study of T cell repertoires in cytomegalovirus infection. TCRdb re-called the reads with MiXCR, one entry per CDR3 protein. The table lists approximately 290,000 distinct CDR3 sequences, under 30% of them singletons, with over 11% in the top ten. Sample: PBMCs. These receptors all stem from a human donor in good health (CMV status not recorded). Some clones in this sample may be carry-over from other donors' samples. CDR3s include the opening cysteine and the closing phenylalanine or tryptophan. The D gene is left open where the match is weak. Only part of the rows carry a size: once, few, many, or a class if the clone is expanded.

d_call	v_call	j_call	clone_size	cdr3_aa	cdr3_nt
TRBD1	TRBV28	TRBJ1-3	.	CASSSPTGLNWNTIYF	TGTGCCAGCAGTTCGCCGACAGGGTTGAATTGGAACACCATATATTTT
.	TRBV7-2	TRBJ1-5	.	CASSLSVVDQPQHF	TGTGCCAGCAGCTTAAGCGTCGTGGATCAGCCCCAGCATTTT
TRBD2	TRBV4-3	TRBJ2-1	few	CASSRVGLADNEQFF	TGCGCCAGCAGCCGAGTGGGACTAGCGGACAATGAGCAGTTCTTC
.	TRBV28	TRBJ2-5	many	CASMVLGGMWGGTRYQETQYF	TGTGCCAGCATGGTCTTGGGGGGAATGTGGGGGGGCACGAGGTACCAAGAGACCCAGTACTTC
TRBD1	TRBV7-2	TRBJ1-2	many	CASSFDRGPYGYTF	TGTGCCAGCAGCTTCGACAGGGGGCCCTATGGCTACACCTTC
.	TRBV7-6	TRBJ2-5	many	CASSLGQSSETQYF	TGTGCCAGCAGCTTAGGACAGTCTTCGGAGACCCAGTACTTC
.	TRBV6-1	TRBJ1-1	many	CATRLAEAFF	TGTGCCACCAGACTGGCAGAAGCTTTCTTT
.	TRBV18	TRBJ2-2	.	CASSPRMRQGGDTGELFF	TGTGCCAGCTCACCAAGGATGAGACAGGGAGGCGACACCGGGGAGCTGTTTTTT
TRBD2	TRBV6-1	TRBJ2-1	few	CASSKPGLGTVEQFF	TGTGCCAGCAGTAAGCCGGGACTAGGGACGGTTGAGCAGTTCTTC
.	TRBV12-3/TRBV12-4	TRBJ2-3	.	CASSLARPDTQYF	TGTGCCAGCAGTTTAGCGCGGCCAGATACGCAGTATTTT
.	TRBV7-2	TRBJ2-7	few	CASSLAGGQTYEQYF	TGTGCCAGCAGCTTAGCGGGGGGACAGACCTACGAGCAGTACTTC
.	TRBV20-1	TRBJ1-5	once	CSASRGAEGNQPQHF	TGCAGTGCTAGCCGGGGGGCAGAAGGCAATCAGCCCCAGCATTTT
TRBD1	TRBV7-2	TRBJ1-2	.	CASSTAGGRANYGYTF	TGTGCCAGCAGCACCGCAGGGGGTAGGGCTAACTATGGCTACACCTTC
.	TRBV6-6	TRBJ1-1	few	CASSYEVGSGTEAFF	TGTGCCAGCAGTTACGAGGTAGGGTCGGGCACTGAAGCTTTCTTT
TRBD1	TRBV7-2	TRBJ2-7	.	CASSVYRGEQYF	TGTGCCAGCAGCGTCTACAGGGGCGAGCAGTACTTC
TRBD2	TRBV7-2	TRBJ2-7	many	CASSTQTSGSPEQYF	TGTGCCAGCAGCACCCAGACTAGCGGGAGCCCCGAGCAGTACTTC
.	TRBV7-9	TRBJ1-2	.	CASSLGGWRAREGYTF	TGTGCCAGCAGCTTAGGAGGGTGGAGGGCCCGGGAGGGCTACACCTTC
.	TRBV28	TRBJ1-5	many	CASSPTGLFGANF	TGTGCCAGCAGTCCCACGGGACTGTTCGGGGCAAATTTT
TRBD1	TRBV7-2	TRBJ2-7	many	CASSEGTGGLGYEQYF	TGTGCCAGCAGCGAAGGGACAGGGGGACTCGGGTACGAGCAGTACTTC
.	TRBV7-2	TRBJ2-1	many	CASNRVADRFYNEQFF	TGTGCCAGCAATAGAGTTGCGGACAGATTCTACAATGAGCAGTTCTTC
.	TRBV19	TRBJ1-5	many	CASSIAFDSGHQPQHF	TGTGCCAGTAGTATAGCCTTTGACAGCGGACATCAGCCCCAGCATTTT
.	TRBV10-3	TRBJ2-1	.	CAISESFLGRNEQFF	TGTGCCATCAGTGAGTCATTTCTGGGGCGCAATGAGCAGTTCTTC
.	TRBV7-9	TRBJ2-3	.	CASSSRDWYTDTQYF	TGTGCCAGCAGCTCCCGGGACTGGTACACAGATACGCAGTATTTT
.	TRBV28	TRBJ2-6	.	CASSLTGLGANVLTF	TGTGCCAGCAGTCTCACAGGGTTGGGGGCCAACGTCCTGACTTTC
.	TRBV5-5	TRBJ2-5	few	CASSSALQETQYF	TGTGCCAGCAGCTCGGCCCTCCAAGAGACCCAGTACTTC
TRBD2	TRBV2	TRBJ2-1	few	CASRRGEDIYHNEQFF	TGTGCCAGCCGCCGGGGGGAAGACATATATCACAATGAGCAGTTCTTC